The 17 T cell receptor beta chains below all came from one sample that was sequenced in a study of siplizumab effects on memory and regulatory T cells (dated by TCRdb to about 2019). The protocol used for the library was the immunoSEQ multiplex PCR assay. TCRdb retrieved this table from immuneACCESS and kept in-frame rearrangements only. Not all clones are present; in checked studies, unresolved V genes account for under half, and no reason is known for the remainder. Counted in this sample were about 72,000 clones; about 89% of them appeared once. Roughly 29% of the sample comes from the top ten. The sequencing sample was made of CD8+ T cells sorted from blood. The receptors derive from a human donor in good health.

The rearrangement joins TRBV11-2 to TRBJ2-2, with D uncertain. CDR1 and CDR2 (germline): SGHAT, FQNNGV. This CDR3 region has 15 residues. V lost 5 bases and J 6 bases, leaving 16 bases between the germline ends. CDR3: CASSDVDLPSGELFF. DNA for the CDR3: TGTGCCAGCAGCGACGTCGATCTCCCATCCGGGGAGCTGTTTTTT.

The rearrangement links TRBV6-4 to TRBJ2-1; maybe TRBD1 (5 bases). The CDR3 totals 13 residues. CDR1 and CDR2 (germline): MRHNA, SNTAGT. The V end lost 4 bases, the J end lost 1 base, and 5 bases lay between the germline ends. The CDR3 DNA follows: TGTGCCAGCAGTGGGACATCCTACAATGAGCAGTTCTTC. Translating gives CASSGTSYNEQFF.

V and J are TRBV4-1 and TRBJ1-5; D unclear. The CDR3 spans 13 residues. From germline, CDR1 is MGHRA and CDR2 YSYEKL. Trimming cost V 4 bases and J 3 bases, with 7 bases left between them. CDR3 protein: CASSRGLNQPQHF. The CDR3 DNA reads TGCGCCAGCAGCCGAGGGCTCAATCAGCCCCAGCATTTT.

The chain recombines TRBV19 with TRBJ2-1; tentatively, D is TRBD1 (6 bases). The CDR3 has 13 residues. The V and J ends lost 2 bases and 7 bases respectively, with 9 bases between them. The germline gives CDR1 LNHDA, CDR2 SQIVND (reference sequence). CDR3 nucleotide sequence: TGTGCCAGTAGTATATCAGGGGCGAATGAGCAGTTCTTC. Its protein is CASSISGANEQFF. Drawing the rest from reference TRBV19 and TRBJ2-1, the complete variable domain is DGGITQSPKYLFRKEGQNVTLSCEQNLNHDAMYWYRQDPGQGLRLIYYSQIVNDFQKGDIAEGYSVSREKKESFPLTVTSAQKNPTAFYLCASSISGANEQFFGPGTRLTVL.

The rearrangement links TRBV5-6 to TRBJ2-7; D not resolved. The V gene lost 4 bases and the J gene lost 0 bases, with 17 bases spanning the gap. The CDR3 contains 16 residues. Germline CDR1 SGHDT, CDR2 YYEEEE. CDR3 protein: CASSRLAEMSSYEQYF. CDR3 nucleotide sequence: TGTGCCAGCAGCCGGCTGGCGGAGATGAGCTCCTACGAGCAGTACTTC.

The chain has TRBV5-1 and TRBJ1-1; 7 bases align to TRBD1. Per germline, CDR1 SGHRS and CDR2 YFSETQ. J gave up 8 bases and V 0 bases, and 1 base lay outside the gene matches. This CDR3 contains 12 residues. DNA of the CDR3: TGCGCCAGCAGCTTGGGGGGACAGGAAGCTTTCTTT. Translating gives CASSLGGQEAFF. The full variable domain, rest sourced from reference TRBV5-1 and TRBJ1-1, is KAGVTQTPRYLIKTRGQQVTLSCSPISGHRSVSWYQQTPGQGLQFLFEYFSETQRNKGNFPGRFSGRQFSNSRSEMNVSTLELGDSALYLCASSLGGQEAFFGQGTRLTVV.

This chain connects TRBV27 to TRBJ2-6; D might be TRBD2 (6 bases). From germline, CDR1 is MNHEY and CDR2 SMNVEV (reference sequence). With 5 bases removed from V and 0 bases from J, the gap between germline ends came to 14 bases. The CDR3 runs to 17 residues. This CDR3 is CASSQVGGVSGANVLTF. In DNA form, the CDR3 reads TGTGCCAGCAGTCAGGTGGGAGGCGTCTCTGGGGCCAACGTCCTGACTTTC.

The V call is TRBV6-4, the J call TRBJ2-2; the match to TRBD1 covers 8 bases. This CDR3 has 16 amino acids. Germline loops: CDR1 MRHNA, CDR2 SNTAGT. V gave up 1 base and J gave up 3 bases; unmatched junction bases: 4. The CDR3 region is CASSDLDRGDTGELFF. CDR3 bases: TGTGCCAGCAGTGACTTAGACAGGGGTGACACCGGGGAGCTGTTTTTT.

The chain combines TRBV4-1 with TRBJ2-5; D may be TRBD1 or TRBD2 (5 bases each). Germline V gene lookup returns CDR1 MGHRA and CDR2 YSYEKL. The CDR3 runs to 13 residues. Trimming took 4 bases from V and 5 from J, leaving 11 bases between them. The CDR3 loop reads CASSLLGPETQYF. CDR3 bases: TGCGCCAGCAGCCTACTGGGACCGGAGACCCAGTACTTC.

The chain recombines TRBV4-1 with TRBJ2-7; 10 nucleotides align to TRBD2. V dropped 7 bases and J dropped 6; count of bases not matched to a gene: 15. The V gene's germline CDR1 is MGHRA and CDR2 YSYEKL. The CDR3 covers 16 residues. In DNA, the CDR3 is TGCGCCAGCACGCCGGGGGGCTCTAGCGGGAGATCCGAGCAGTACTTC. This encodes CASTPGGSSGRSEQYF.

The chain links TRBV2 to TRBJ2-3, with D perhaps TRBD2 (6 bases). Trimming removed 7 bases from V and 0 bases from J, with 14 bases in between. Germline values: CDR1 SNHLY, CDR2 FYNNEI. CDR3 length equals 15 residues. The DNA for the CDR3 is TGTGCCAGCATCTGGTGGGGGGAAAGCACAGATACGCAGTATTTT. This encodes CASIWWGESTDTQYF.

The genes are TRBV2 and TRBJ2-7, with D unclear. CDR1 SNHLY and CDR2 FYNNEI come from the germline V gene. Trimming stripped 3 bases from V and 6 bases from J, with 9 bases between. The CDR3 extends over 12 amino acids. CDR3 DNA: TGTGCCAGCAGTGATGGGCGACGCGAGCAGTACTTC. Amino acid sequence: CASSDGRREQYF.

This clone came up a few times. This chain connects TRBV9 to TRBJ2-1; TRBD2 matches 9 bases. Germline CDR1 is SGDLS and CDR2 is YYNGEE. J gave up 7 bases and V 3 bases, and 8 bases lay outside the gene matches. This CDR3 has 15 amino acids. The CDR3 DNA reads TGTGCCAGCAGCGCCGGCGGGGGGGGTACGAATGAGCAGTTCTTC. Encoded protein: CASSAGGGGTNEQFF.

This clone has a single count. The CDR3 bases are TGTGCCAGCAGTCCCTGGACGGGGAACACTGAAGCTTTCTTT. Its translation: CASSPWTGNTEAFF. V usage is TRBV27 and J usage is TRBJ1-1; unclear D gene. Germline CDR1 reads MNHEY; CDR2 reads SMNVEV (reference sequence). Trimming left V 5 bases short and J 1 base short, with 11 bases between. The CDR3 has 14 residues.

This chain connects TRBV2 to TRBJ1-2; a possible D gene is TRBD1 (5 bases). The germline V gene has CDR1 SNHLY and CDR2 FYNNEI. The CDR3 totals 13 residues. V shed 10 bases and J shed 8 bases, with 20 bases lying between them. CDR3 in amino acids: CATQKDGGPGYTF. CDR3 nucleotide sequence: TGTGCCACCCAAAAGGACGGGGGTCCAGGCTACACCTTC.

The count of this clone is one. The genes are TRBV7-9 and TRBJ2-3; 7 nucleotides align to TRBD1. From germline, CDR1 is SEHNR and CDR2 FQNEAQ (reference sequence). This CDR3 spans 15 amino acids. J lost 0 bases, V lost 5 bases, and 5 bases had no gene match. The CDR3 nucleotides are TGTGCCAGCAGCAACGGACAGGATAGCACAGATACGCAGTATTTT. Protein product: CASSNGQDSTDTQYF.

The J gene is TRBJ2-2, the V gene TRBV25-1, with a possible D match to TRBD2 (6 bases). The germline V gene has CDR1 MGHDK and CDR2 SYGVNS. The CDR3 is 13 amino acids. V was shortened by 5 bases and J by 9 bases, with 13 bases between the two germline ends. The chain's CDR3 is CASSSPGSWELFF. In nucleotides, the CDR3 is TGTGCCAGCAGTTCACCCGGGAGCTGGGAGCTGTTTTTT.